Many counts were recorded for the clone carrying this T cell receptor beta chain. The data derive from a study of metastatic and nonmetastatic thyroid tumors. On the study more broadly: Malignant thyroid and benign thyroid patients provided blood and tumor or nodule tissue whose repertoires were compared.

TCRdb re-analyzed the PCR reads through MiXCR. The repertoire holds about 10,000 clones, with about 30% as singletons. All patients were treatment-naive before thyroid surgery. The germline gives CDR1 LGHNA, CDR2 YSLEER. The CDR3 has 19 residues. The J segment lost 0 bases and the V segment lost 5 bases, leaving 13 bases of the junction unmatched. The material sequenced was tumor tissue. This receptor was obtained from a female donor with papillary thyroid cancer or a benign thyroid nodule (not recorded which). Some clones in this sample may be carry-over from other donors' samples. The chain links TRBV4-3 to TRBJ2-6; TRBD1 matches 7 bases. As DNA, the CDR3 is TGCGCCAGCAGCGCAAGAGGACAGGTCGGACTCTCTGGGGCCAACGTCCTGACTTTC. Its protein is CASSARGQVGLSGANVLTF.